The entry below describes one TCR beta chain. Deletions cut 8 bases from V and 2 bases from J, with 10 bases between. The CDR3 is 12 amino acids. Germline CDR1 MRHNA, CDR2 SNTAGT. Data came from immunoSEQ multiplex PCR; TCRdb stores just in-frame clones and leaves some out. This table has tens of thousands of clones, about 90% appearing once. This entry comes from a study of control samples from healthy donors and cancer patients. V and J are TRBV6-4 and TRBJ2-7; the D gene is possibly TRBD1 (6 bases). The sequencing sample was made of blood. The TCR was taken from a woman in her forties or fifties in good health. CDR3 sequence: CASRDTTYEQYF. The CDR3 DNA is TGTGCCAGCCGGGACACAACCTACGAGCAGTACTTC.